Below are 19 T cell receptor beta chains sequenced from a single sample in a study of blood T cell repertoires in COVID-19. Assay used: immunoSEQ multiplex PCR; TCRdb lists only in-frame clones, some missing. The sample carries roughly 250,000 clones, 70% to 90% recorded once. The sample comprised PBMCs or T cells enriched from blood (not recorded which). Receptor source: a woman aged 25 to 39 who had recovered from COVID-19.

In this sample, this clone turned up a few times. The chain is built from TRBV11-2 and TRBJ1-3; D is undetermined. The CDR3 has 13 amino acids. CDR1 and CDR2 (germline): SGHAT, FQNNGV. V gave up 0 bases and J gave up 4 bases, with 4 bases separating them. The CDR3 DNA follows: TGTGCCAGCAGCTTAGACAGGGGAAACACCATATATTTT. This sequence encodes CASSLDRGNTIYF.

The V gene is TRBV7-2, the J gene TRBJ2-3; D possibly corresponds to TRBD2 (7 bases). Germline lookup yields CDR1 SGHTA and CDR2 FQGNSA. V was pared by 4 bases and J by 5 bases, with 16 bases between. This CDR3 has 15 amino acids. The DNA of the CDR3 is TGTGCCAGCAGCTCTCGGACTAGAGGGGGAGATACGCAGTATTTT. Translated, it gives CASSSRTRGGDTQYF.

The rearrangement uses TRBV2 and TRBJ1-2, with TRBD1 matching over 7 bases. CDR3 size: 15 residues. Germline CDR1 SNHLY, CDR2 FYNNEI. Unmatched junction bases numbered 8, after V lost 5 bases and J lost 2 bases. The CDR3 DNA sequence: TGTGCCAGCAGTCTGAAGACAGGGTTAAACTATGGCTACACCTTC. Protein: CASSLKTGLNYGYTF.

V and J are TRBV19 and TRBJ1-1; TRBD1 might be the D (5 bases). The V end was cut by 3 bases, the J end by 2 bases, with 13 bases between. Germline V lookup: CDR1 LNHDA, CDR2 SQIVND (reference sequence). The CDR3 has 15 amino acids. The CDR3 DNA reads as TGTGCCAGTAGTATGACCTCCAGGGTAAACACTGAAGCTTTCTTT. Translation: CASSMTSRVNTEAFF. Drawing the rest from reference TRBV19 and TRBJ1-1, the complete variable domain is DGGITQSPKYLFRKEGQNVTLSCEQNLNHDAMYWYRQDPGQGLRLIYYSQIVNDFQKGDIAEGYSVSREKKESFPLTVTSAQKNPTAFYLCASSMTSRVNTEAFFGQGTRLTVV.

CDR3 sequence reads: CAWSAPSEAFF. CDR3 sequence (DNA): TGTGCCTGGAGTGCCCCCAGTGAAGCTTTCTTT. The chain couples TRBV30 to TRBJ1-1; D is ambiguous. V lost 1 base and J lost 7, with 7 bases in between. CDR3 length: 11 residues. The germline V gene has CDR1 GTSNPN and CDR2 SVGIG (reference sequence).

The V call is TRBV19, the J call TRBJ1-2; TRBD1 matches at 7 bases. This CDR3 spans 12 amino acids. The J segment lost 7 bases and the V segment lost 3 bases, leaving 2 bases of the junction unmatched. Germline lookup yields CDR1 LNHDA and CDR2 SQIVND (reference sequence). The CDR3 coding sequence is TGTGCCAGTAGTATGACAGGGCTTGGCTACACCTTC. Translation: CASSMTGLGYTF.

The gene calls are TRBV4-1 and TRBJ1-5; 7 bases map to TRBD1. V lost 3 bases to trimming and J lost 0 bases; unmatched junction nucleotides: 2. Germline lookup yields CDR1 MGHRA and CDR2 YSYEKL. The CDR3 contains 15 residues. The CDR3 sequence is CASSHSGGSNQPQHF. The CDR3 DNA reads as TGCGCCAGCAGCCACTCAGGGGGTAGCAATCAGCCCCAGCATTTT.

Worth noting for this clone: Sequence at one end of the junction differs from germline and may be a read error. The chain recombines TRBV5-6 with TRBJ2-4; 7 bases are a match to TRBD1. Germline CDR1 reads SGHDT; CDR2 reads YYEEEE. The CDR3 extends over 13 amino acids. The CDR3 reads CASSLRTGTESSF. In DNA form, the CDR3 reads TGTGCCAGCAGCCTGCGGACCGGGACAGAGTCTTCCTTC.

This clone has more than one count but fewer than ten. The chain combines TRBV10-3 with TRBJ1-1, with 8 bases that match TRBD1. The junction had 3 bases not matched to a gene; V was cut back by 8 bases and J by 1 base. The germline gives CDR1 ENHRY, CDR2 SYGVKD. The CDR3 loop spans 13 amino acids. As DNA, the CDR3 is TGTGCCATCCGGGACAGGACGAACACTGAAGCTTTCTTT. Translation: CAIRDRTNTEAFF.

The chain links TRBV7-9 to TRBJ2-5, with 10 positions matching TRBD2. Germline trimming cut 3 bases from V and 5 bases from J; bases unmatched to any gene: 3. Germline loops: CDR1 SEHNR, CDR2 FQNEAQ (reference sequence). CDR3 length: 14 amino acids. The CDR3 reads CASSFGAGGETQYF. Here the CDR3 DNA reads TGTGCCAGCAGCTTCGGAGCGGGGGGGGAGACCCAGTACTTC.

This chain joins TRBV27 and TRBJ2-1; D unresolved. This CDR3 comprises 16 residues. Deletions cut 4 bases from V and 7 bases from J, with 20 bases between. Germline V CDR1 and CDR2: MNHEY, SMNVEV (reference sequence). CDR3 nucleotide sequence: TGTGCCAGCAGTTCAGAAGACCCGACCGAGAGGAATGAGCAGTTCTTC. This gives the protein CASSSEDPTERNEQFF.

This chain links TRBV12-3 or TRBV12-4 with TRBJ1-1; tentatively, D is TRBD1 (5 bases). V was clipped by 5 bases and J by 8 bases, with 12 bases between them. The CDR3 contains 12 residues. CDR3 protein: CASSPQGVEAFF. Here the CDR3 DNA reads TGTGCCAGCAGTCCCCAAGGGGTAGAAGCTTTCTTT.

The J gene is TRBJ2-5, the V gene TRBV7-3; 12 bases align to TRBD2. There are 15 residues in the CDR3. The junction had 5 bases not matched to a gene; V was cut back by 5 bases and J by 4 bases. Looked up from germline, CDR1 is SGHTA and CDR2 is FQGTGA. CDR3 bases: TGTGCCAGCAGCCGACTAGCGGGAGTGGGAGAGACCCAGTACTTC. Its protein is CASSRLAGVGETQYF. The entire variable domain, with the rest obtained from reference TRBV7-3 and TRBJ2-5, is as follows: GAGVSQTPSNKVTEKGKYVELRCDPISGHTALYWYRQSLGQGPEFLIYFQGTGAADDSGLPNDRFFAVRPEGSVSTLKIQRTERGDSAVYLCASSRLAGVGETQYFGPGTRLLVL.

V gene TRBV20-1 combines with J gene TRBJ2-3; possible D gene TRBD2, 5 bases. The CDR3 sequence is 11 residues long. The germline CDR1 and CDR2 sequences are DFQATT and SNEGSKA (reference sequence). The V end was cut by 6 bases, the J end by 8 bases, with 12 bases between. The CDR3 reads CSAKNEGTQYF. CDR3 nucleotide sequence: TGCAGTGCCAAAAACGAGGGTACGCAGTATTTT.

This clone was picked up one time. The chain employs TRBV9 and TRBJ2-7; maybe TRBD2 (5 bases). Germline V lookup: CDR1 SGDLS, CDR2 YYNGEE. V was trimmed by 0 bases and J by 2 bases, leaving 9 bases between them. The length of the CDR3 is 14 residues. The CDR3 region is CASSVGSAAYEQYF. In DNA, the CDR3 is TGTGCCAGCAGCGTAGGCTCAGCGGCCTACGAGCAGTACTTC.

The chain has TRBV28 and TRBJ1-1; D unclear. The CDR3 consists of 15 residues. Trimming took off 3 bases at V and 2 bases at J, with 13 bases between the two ends. Germline V lookup: CDR1 MDHEN, CDR2 SYDVKM. This CDR3 reads CASSFRRRVNTEAFF. CDR3 sequence (DNA): TGTGCCAGCAGTTTTCGGAGGCGCGTTAACACTGAAGCTTTCTTT.

A note on this clone: One end of the junction fails to match germline, which may point to a read error. The rearrangement uses TRBV28 and TRBJ1-6; 9 positions match TRBD1. CDR3 length: 17 amino acids. Per germline, CDR1 MDHEN and CDR2 SYDVKM. For the CDR3, the DNA is TGTGCCAGCAGTCCTCGGACAGGGGTAAACTCGGGTCCTCGTCCTGACTTT. This sequence encodes CASSPRTGVNSGPRPDF.

A word on this clone: The same CDR3 can be traced to other DNA sequences in this sample. V usage is TRBV7-3 and J usage is TRBJ2-1; 10 bases are a match to TRBD2. The CDR3 has 15 amino acids. The ends lost 2 bases at V and 2 bases at J; junction bases unmatched: 0. Germline assignment: CDR1 SGHTA and CDR2 FQGTGA. CDR3 DNA sequence: TGTGCCAGCAGCTTACTAGCGGGGGCCTACAATGAGCAGTTCTTC. The encoded protein is CASSLLAGAYNEQFF.

DNA for the CDR3: TGTGCCAGCAGTGATCTACCGGGAGGGGACACTGAAGCTTTCTTT. Amino acids: CASSDLPGGDTEAFF. The genes are TRBV6-4 and TRBJ1-1, with D tentatively TRBD1 (5 bases). There are 15 residues in the CDR3. Trimming removed 3 bases from V and 3 bases from J, with 14 bases in between. The germline V gene encodes CDR1 MRHNA and CDR2 SNTAGT.